These 6 T cell receptor beta chains came from one sample sequenced in a study of T cells in tuberculosis. The table came from immunoSEQ multiplex PCR; TCRdb's copy has only in-frame clones and leaves some out. This table holds about 38,000 clones, roughly 94% found once. The time point: new active TB diagnosis, blood taken before or within 7 days of starting treatment. Source: PBMCs, taken at tuberculosis diagnosis. These receptors came from an adult with tuberculosis.

The genes are TRBV11-2 and TRBJ2-5; TRBD1 matches 9 bases. J lost 6 bases, V lost 5 bases, and 7 bases had no gene match. Germline CDR1 reads SGHAT; CDR2 reads FQNNGV. The CDR3 consists of 14 residues. CDR3: CASSPGTGWKTQYF. CDR3 in DNA: TGTGCCAGCAGCCCCGGGACAGGGTGGAAGACCCAGTACTTC. The full variable domain, rest sourced from reference TRBV11-2 and TRBJ2-5, is EAGVAQSPRYKIIEKRQSVAFWCNPISGHATLYWYQQILGQGPKLLIQFQNNGVVDDSQLPKDRFSAERLKGVDSTLKIQPAKLEDSAVYLCASSPGTGWKTQYFGPGTRLLVL.

This sequence joins TRBV30 and TRBJ1-6; D may be TRBD1 (6 bases). CDR1 is GTSNPN and CDR2 is SVGIG in the germline V gene (reference sequence). Trimming removed 4 bases from V and 5 bases from J, with 15 bases in between. The CDR3 spans 15 residues. CDR3: CAWKDYRVDNSPLHF. The CDR3 DNA is TGTGCCTGGAAAGACTACAGGGTGGATAATTCACCCCTCCACTTT.

The V call is TRBV7-9, the J call TRBJ2-3; TRBD1 might be the D (6 bases). There are 16 residues in the CDR3. Trimming shortened V by 1 base and J by 2 bases, and 13 bases separated the two germline ends. Germline loops: CDR1 SEHNR, CDR2 FQNEAQ (reference sequence). The CDR3 loop is CASSLGRDTFTDTQYF. CDR3 bases: TGTGCCAGCAGCTTAGGACGGGACACATTCACAGATACGCAGTATTTT.

V and J are TRBV7-2 and TRBJ1-5; 12 bases agree with TRBD1. The CDR3 sequence is 16 residues long. V lost 3 bases to trimming and J lost 1 base; unmatched junction nucleotides: 1. Per germline, CDR1 SGHTA and CDR2 FQGNSA. CDR3 loop: CASSFGTGGSNQPQHF. Here the CDR3 DNA reads TGTGCCAGCAGCTTTGGGACAGGGGGCAGCAATCAGCCCCAGCATTTT.

The genes are TRBV4-1 and TRBJ2-6; 7 bases match TRBD1. Trimming took 2 bases from V and 2 from J; bases not matched to a gene: 3. Germline V lookup: CDR1 MGHRA, CDR2 YSYEKL. There are 16 residues in the CDR3. This chain's CDR3 is CASSQRQGPGANVLTF. CDR3 nucleotide sequence: TGCGCCAGCAGCCAAAGACAGGGCCCTGGGGCCAACGTCCTGACTTTC.

The chain joins TRBV29-1 to TRBJ1-4; D is perhaps TRBD1 (5 bases). V was cut by 6 bases and J by 5 bases, with 16 bases left in between. The germline CDR1 and CDR2 sequences are SQVTM and ANQGSEA. CDR3 length equals 14 residues. The CDR3 protein is CSVWVRVPNEKLFF. The CDR3, as DNA: TGCAGCGTGTGGGTCAGGGTGCCCAATGAAAAACTGTTTTTT.